The TCR beta chain under discussion was sequenced for a study of CD8 T cells in Susac syndrome. Random hexamers were used to reverse transcribe an amount of roughly 0.5 to 1 ug RNA. In TCRdb, the immunoSEQ multiplex PCR reads were re-called with MiXCR into one record per CDR3 protein. This sample yields roughly 84,000 distinct CDR3 sequences, of which around 96% are seen a single time; around 0.43% belongs to the top ten. The CDR3 runs to 11 residues. The ends were cut back, 7 bases at V and 5 bases at J, with 6 bases in the middle. Germline lookup yields CDR1 MNHEY and CDR2 SVGAGI. Worth noting for this clonotype: Its antigen is not identified.

Both CD4+ and CD8+ T cells were negatively isolated, and TEMRA cells underwent FACS enrichment. Study-level points and caveats: Expansion of Susac CD8+ clones peaked in TEMRA cells and in active patients. An acknowledgment was made by the study that its TCR sequencing and HLA analysis involved relatively few individuals.

Material: CD8+ T cells from PBMCs. The clonotype was recovered from a human donor with Susac syndrome. This chain joins TRBV6-5 and TRBJ2-1; D not resolved. The CDR3 protein is CASTQDNEQFF. CDR3 in DNA: TGTGCCAGCACCCAAGACAATGAGCAGTTCTTC.